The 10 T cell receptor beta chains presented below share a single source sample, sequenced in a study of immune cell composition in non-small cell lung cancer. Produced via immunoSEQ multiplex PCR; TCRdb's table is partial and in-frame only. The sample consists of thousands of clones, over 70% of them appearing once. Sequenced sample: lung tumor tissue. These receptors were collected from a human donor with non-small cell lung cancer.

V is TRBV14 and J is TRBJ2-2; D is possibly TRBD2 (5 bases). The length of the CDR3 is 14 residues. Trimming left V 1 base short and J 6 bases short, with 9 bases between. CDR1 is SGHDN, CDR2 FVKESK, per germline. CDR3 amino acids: CASSQAGVPGELFF. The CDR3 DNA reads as TGTGCCAGCAGCCAAGCCGGGGTACCCGGGGAGCTGTTTTTT.

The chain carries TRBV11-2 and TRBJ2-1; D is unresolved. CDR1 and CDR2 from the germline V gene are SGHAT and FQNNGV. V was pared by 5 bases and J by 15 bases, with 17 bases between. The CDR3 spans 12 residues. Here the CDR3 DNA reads TGTGCCAGCAGCCATGATAGTCGGGTAGGGTTCTTC. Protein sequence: CASSHDSRVGFF.

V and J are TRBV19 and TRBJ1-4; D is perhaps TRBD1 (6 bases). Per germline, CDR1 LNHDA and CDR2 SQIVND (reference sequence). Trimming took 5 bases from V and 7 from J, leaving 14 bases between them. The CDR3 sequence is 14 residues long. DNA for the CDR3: TGTGCCAGTAGTGCGCAGGGGACAATTGAAAAACTGTTTTTT. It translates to CASSAQGTIEKLFF. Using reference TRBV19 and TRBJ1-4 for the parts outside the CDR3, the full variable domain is DGGITQSPKYLFRKEGQNVTLSCEQNLNHDAMYWYRQDPGQGLRLIYYSQIVNDFQKGDIAEGYSVSREKKESFPLTVTSAQKNPTAFYLCASSAQGTIEKLFFGSGTQLSVL.

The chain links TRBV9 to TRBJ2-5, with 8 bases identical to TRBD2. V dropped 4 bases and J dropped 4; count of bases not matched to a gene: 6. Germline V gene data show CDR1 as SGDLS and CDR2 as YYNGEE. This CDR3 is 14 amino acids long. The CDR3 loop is CASSPLGLAETQYF. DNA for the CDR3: TGTGCCAGCAGCCCTCTAGGACTAGCAGAGACCCAGTACTTC. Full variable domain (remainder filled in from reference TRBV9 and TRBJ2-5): DSGVTQTPKHLITATGQRVTLRCSPRSGDLSVYWYQQSLDQGLQFLIQYYNGEERAKGNILERFSAQQFPDLHSELNLSSLELGDSALYFCASSPLGLAETQYFGPGTRLLVL.

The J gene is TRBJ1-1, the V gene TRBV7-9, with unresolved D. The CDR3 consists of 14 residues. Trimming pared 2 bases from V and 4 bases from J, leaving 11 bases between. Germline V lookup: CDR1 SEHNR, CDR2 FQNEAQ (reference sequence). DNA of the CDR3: TGTGCCAGCAGCTTAACCGTCGGGTTCACTGAAGCTTTCTTT. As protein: CASSLTVGFTEAFF.

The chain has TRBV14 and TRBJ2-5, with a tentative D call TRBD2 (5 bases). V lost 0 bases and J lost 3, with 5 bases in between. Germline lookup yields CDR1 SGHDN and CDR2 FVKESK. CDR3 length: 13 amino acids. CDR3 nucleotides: TGTGCCAGCAGCCAAGACGGGGAAGAGACCCAGTACTTC. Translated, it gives CASSQDGEETQYF.

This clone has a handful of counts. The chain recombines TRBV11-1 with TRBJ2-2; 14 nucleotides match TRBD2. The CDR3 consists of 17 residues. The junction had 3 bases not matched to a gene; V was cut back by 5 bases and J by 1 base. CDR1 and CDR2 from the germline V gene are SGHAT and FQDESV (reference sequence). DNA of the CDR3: TGTGCCAGCAGCCTCGGGACTAGCGGGGGGAACACCGGGGAGCTGTTTTTT. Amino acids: CASSLGTSGGNTGELFF.

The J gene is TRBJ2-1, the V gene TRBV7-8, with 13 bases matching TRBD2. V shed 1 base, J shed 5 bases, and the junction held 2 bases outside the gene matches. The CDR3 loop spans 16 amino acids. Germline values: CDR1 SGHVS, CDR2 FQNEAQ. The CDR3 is CASSLVLAGGNNEQFF. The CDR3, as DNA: TGTGCCAGCAGCTTAGTACTAGCGGGAGGGAACAATGAGCAGTTCTTC.

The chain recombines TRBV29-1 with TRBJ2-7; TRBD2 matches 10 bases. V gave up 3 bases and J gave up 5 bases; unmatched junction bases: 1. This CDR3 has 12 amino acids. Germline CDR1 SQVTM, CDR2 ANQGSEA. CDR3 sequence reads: CSVDGLADEQYF. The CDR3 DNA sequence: TGCAGCGTTGACGGACTAGCGGACGAGCAGTACTTC.

CDR3 protein: CASSMPGAHEQYF. CDR3 nucleotides: TGTGCCAGTAGTATGCCAGGGGCCCACGAGCAGTACTTC. The chain employs TRBV19 and TRBJ2-7, with D maybe TRBD1 (6 bases). Trimming took off 3 bases at V and 5 bases at J, with 11 bases between the two ends. The germline gives CDR1 LNHDA, CDR2 SQIVND (reference sequence). The CDR3 contains 13 residues.